The 4 T cell receptor beta chains below come from one sample, sequenced in a study of T cell responses to AZD1222 COVID-19 vaccine. Repertoires were generated with immunoSEQ multiplex PCR, while TCRdb's copy carries only in-frame clones and drops some. The sample carries about 140,000 clones, around 89% recorded once. The sequencing used peripheral blood, collected on day 0 of AZD1222 vaccination. The receptors derive from an adult in good health.

The CDR3 DNA reads as TGCAGCGTTGCTACTGATTTAGGACAGGGAGGGGGTTCATACGAGCAGTACTTC. This encodes CSVATDLGQGGGSYEQYF. V and J are TRBV29-1 and TRBJ2-7; a weak D match, TRBD1 (8 bases). CDR1 SQVTM and CDR2 ANQGSEA come from the germline V gene. The CDR3 totals 18 residues. V was cut by 4 bases and J by 4 bases, with 29 bases left in between.

The gene calls are TRBV6-5 and TRBJ2-7; D possibly corresponds to TRBD1 (6 bases). Per the germline V gene, CDR1 is MNHEY and CDR2 is SVGAGI. The CDR3 has 14 amino acids. The V and J ends lost 6 bases and 9 bases respectively, with 21 bases between them. CDR3 nucleotide sequence: TGTGCCAGCAGAAGCCTCGGGGACACTATAACGCAGTACTTC. Translation gives CASRSLGDTITQYF.

The chain is built from TRBV27 and TRBJ2-1; D unclear. Germline CDR1 reads MNHEY; CDR2 reads SMNVEV (reference sequence). The CDR3 is made up of 16 amino acids. The ends were cut back, 4 bases at V and 5 bases at J, with 18 bases in the middle. The CDR3 spells CASSSVLAGAHNEQFF. The CDR3, as DNA: TGTGCCAGCAGTTCCGTCTTAGCCGGCGCACACAATGAGCAGTTCTTC.

A single count supports this clone. The chain has TRBV20-1 and TRBJ1-2, with D maybe TRBD1 (5 bases). CDR1 is DFQATT and CDR2 is SNEGSKA in the germline V gene (reference sequence). Trimming stripped 3 bases from V and 6 bases from J, with 11 bases between. The CDR3 spans 12 residues. The CDR3 loop reads CSASIQENGYTF. In DNA form, the CDR3 reads TGCAGTGCTAGTATACAGGAGAATGGCTACACCTTC.